These T cell receptor beta chains were read from a single sample in a study of T cells in localized non-small cell lung cancer. Sequenced by immunoSEQ multiplex PCR; TCRdb stores in-frame clones only, minus some. In the table there are about 78,000 clones, roughly 81% of which are singletons. The material was peripheral blood, obtained before any cancer treatment. All receptors derive from a man between 40 and 70 years old with stage I lung adenocarcinoma. Both conserved end residues are part of each CDR3. A D gene is named only where the DNA matches it firmly. Rows may omit the clone size; those that give it use once, few, many or a size class.

>TRBJ1-1|-|TRBV4-3|13|-
TGCGCCAGCAGCCATATTCCGGGCACTGAAGCTTTCTTT
CASSHIPGTEAFF
>TRBJ2-7|-|TRBV10-1|15|TRBD1
TGCGCCAGCAGTGAGATGGGGACAGGGGGACACGAGCAGTACTTC
CASSEMGTGGHEQYF
>TRBJ2-2|-|TRBV19|14|-
TGTGCCAGTAGTCCTCAATTTTCGGCCGGGGAGCTGTTTTTT
CASSPQFSAGELFF
>TRBJ2-3|-|TRBV15|15|-
TGTGCCACCAGCAGGGGACAACCGGGGACAGATACGCAGTATTTT
CATSRGQPGTDTQYF
>TRBJ2-7|few|TRBV15|15|-
TGTGCCACCAGCAGAGAGGGGTTTAGTTCCTACGAGCAGTACTTC
CATSREGFSSYEQYF
>TRBJ2-1|-|TRBV9|15|TRBD1
TGTGCCAGCAGCGTAGCGGACAGGGCGGACAATGAGCAGTTCTTC
CASSVADRADNEQFF
>TRBJ1-2|-|TRBV5-1|15|-
TGCGCCAGCAGCTTTCAACAGGGAGCTAACTATGGCTACACCTTC
CASSFQQGANYGYTF
>TRBJ2-1|few|TRBV11-3|12|-
TGTGCCAGCAGAGCAGGCGGGAATGAGCAGTTCTTC
CASRAGGNEQFF
>TRBJ2-1|-|TRBV5-6|14|-
TGTGCCAGCAGCTCCTGGTTCAGAACCAATGAGCAGTTCTTC
CASSSWFRTNEQFF
>TRBJ1-2|once|TRBV30|13|-
TGTGCCTGCTTGCGACGGGGCGATTATGGCTACACCTTC
CACLRRGDYGYTF
>TRBJ1-5|once|TRBV2|15|TRBD1
TGTGCCAGTTCGCAAACGACAGGGGGCAATCAGCCCCAGCATTTT
CASSQTTGGNQPQHF
>TRBJ1-4|-|TRBV11-2|19|TRBD1
TGTGCCAGCAGCCCCCTTAATACCTACGCCGGGACAGGGAATGAAAAACTGTTTTTT
CASSPLNTYAGTGNEKLFF
>TRBJ2-2|-|TRBV7-9|15|TRBD1
TGTGCCAGCAGATCGACAGGGGGTAACACCGGGGAGCTGTTTTTT
CASRSTGGNTGELFF
>TRBJ1-1|-|TRBV11-2|18|-
TGTGCCAGCAGCTTAAGGGACGGAGTAATGATCATGAACACTGAAGCTTTCTTT
CASSLRDGVMIMNTEAFF
>TRBJ2-1|few|TRBV10-3|16|TRBD1
TGTGCCATCAGTGAATTCGACAGGGGGGCAAGAAATGAGCAGTTCTTC
CAISEFDRGARNEQFF
>TRBJ2-3|-|TRBV10-3|13|-
TGTGCCATCAGCTACAGGGGCACAGATACGCAGTATTTT
CAISYRGTDTQYF
>TRBJ2-2|-|TRBV19|20|TRBD1
TGTGCCAGTAGTATATGGAGCAGGGGGCGGGGACGTTCAAACACCGGGGAGCTGTTTTTT
CASSIWSRGRGRSNTGELFF
>TRBJ2-7|-|TRBV19|18|TRBD2
TGTGCCAGTAGTCCCAGGACTAGCGGGGGGCTCAAGCCCCACGAGCAGTACTTC
CASSPRTSGGLKPHEQYF
>TRBJ1-1|-|TRBV6-6|12|-
TGTGCCAGCAGCCGAGGCCCTACTGAAGCTTTCTTT
CASSRGPTEAFF
>TRBJ2-3|-|TRBV5-4|17|TRBD2
TGTGCCAGCAGCTTGCCAGGCGGGGGGGCTAGCACAGATACGCAGTATTTT
CASSLPGGGASTDTQYF
>TRBJ2-3|-|TRBV7-2|15|-
TGTGCCAGCCAAAGGGGTGGGACATACACAGATACGCAGTATTTT
CASQRGGTYTDTQYF
>TRBJ2-1|-|TRBV7-8|12|-
TGTGCCAGCAGTTTTTCGGGGGAAGGGCAGTTCTTC
CASSFSGEGQFF
>TRBJ2-7|-|TRBV27|10|-
TGTGCCAGCAGTTTTACCGGTAGGTACTTC
CASSFTGRYF
>TRBJ2-5|-|TRBV21-1|12|-
TGTGCCAGATCCCAGGCAGGAGAGACCCAGTACTTC
CARSQAGETQYF
>TRBJ1-5|-|TRBV2|15|-
TGTGCCAGCAGTGTATTAGGGAACGGCAATCAGCCCCAGCATTTT
CASSVLGNGNQPQHF
>TRBJ2-3|once|TRBV19|16|TRBD2
TGTGCCAGTTCTGCTATAGCGGGAGGATGGGCAGATACGCAGTATTTT
CASSAIAGGWADTQYF
>TRBJ1-2|-|TRBV5-1|15|TRBD1
TGCGCCAGCAGCTTAACGGGGACAGGGCTCTATGGCTACACCTTC
CASSLTGTGLYGYTF
>TRBJ2-3|-|TRBV6-1|17|-
TGTGCCAGCAGTGAGTTGTATCGGCGGCCTATGCGGGATACGCAGTATTTT
CASSELYRRPMRDTQYF
>TRBJ2-2|-|TRBV5-6|14|-
TGTGCCAGCAGCTTTCAGGGAGGCGCCGGGGAGCTGTTTTTT
CASSFQGGAGELFF
>TRBJ2-4|-|TRBV6-6|14|-
TGTGCCACCTCTGAACCCAGTCGATCAAACATTCAGTACTTC
CATSEPSRSNIQYF
>TRBJ2-3|-|TRBV6-5|13|-
TGTGCCAGCAGTTACGGGTTCACAGATACGCAGTATTTT
CASSYGFTDTQYF
>TRBJ2-1|-|TRBV9|16|-
TGTGCCAGCAGCGTAGACAGCGGATACTCCTACAATGAGCAGTTCTTC
CASSVDSGYSYNEQFF
>TRBJ2-3|-|TRBV28|16|TRBD1
TGTGCCAGCACCAACCCAATCGGACAGGGCAGCGATACGCAGTATTTT
CASTNPIGQGSDTQYF
>TRBJ2-7|-|TRBV2|15|-
TGTGCCAGCAGGGATCCCGGACGGAGGGGTCGGGAGCAGTACTTC
CASRDPGRRGREQYF
>TRBJ2-3|-|TRBV5-1|17|-
TGCGCCAGCAGCCGGGCTTCTTTAAGATCGGATACAGATACGCAGTATTTT
CASSRASLRSDTDTQYF
>TRBJ2-7|-|TRBV6-6|14|-
TGTGCCAGCAGTAATGTAGGCAGAAACTACGAGCAGTACTTC
CASSNVGRNYEQYF
>TRBJ1-4|-|TRBV5-5|18|-
TGTGCCAGCAGCTGGGACGGAGGAAGGGCAATTATGGGTGAAAAACTGTTTTTT
CASSWDGGRAIMGEKLFF
>TRBJ2-7|-|TRBV5-4|15|TRBD2
TGTGCCAGCAGTCCGGGTAGCGGGGGATCCTACGAGCAGTACTTC
CASSPGSGGSYEQYF
>TRBJ2-1|few|TRBV7-9|18|-
TGTGCCAGCAGCTTAGGACAGGGCGGGAGCGGGGTTAACAATGAGCAGTTCTTC
CASSLGQGGSGVNNEQFF
>TRBJ1-2|-|TRBV6-6|13|-
TGTGCCAGCAGAAGGACAGTCGACTATGGCTACACCTTC
CASRRTVDYGYTF
>TRBJ2-5|-|TRBV29-1|13|-
TGCAGCTTCTGGAGAGGTTCCGGGGAGACCCAGTACTTC
CSFWRGSGETQYF
>TRBJ2-3|once|TRBV21-1|16|-
TGTGCCGCGGCGGGCGGGGGTCCCGCTAGCACAGATACGCAGTATTTT
CAAAGGGPASTDTQYF
>TRBJ2-1|-|TRBV7-8|15|-
TGTGCCAGCAGCTTAGCGGGGGGAGTCTACAATGAGCAGTTCTTC
CASSLAGGVYNEQFF
>TRBJ2-3|-|TRBV6-1|17|TRBD1
TGTGCCAGCAGTGAAGGGGTCGCAGGGGGCAAGTCAGATACGCAGTATTTT
CASSEGVAGGKSDTQYF
>TRBJ2-1|once|TRBV19|13|TRBD2
TGTGCCAGTAGTCGGGAGGCACACAATGAGCAGTTCTTC
CASSREAHNEQFF
>TRBJ2-3|-|TRBV6-1|17|-
TGTGCCAGCAGTGAAATGGGGTTTCACGTCGGGACAGATACGCAGTATTTT
CASSEMGFHVGTDTQYF
>TRBJ1-5|-|TRBV11-2|16|-
TGTGCCAGCAGCTTGCCCTGGGAGGATAGCAATCAGCCCCAGCATTTT
CASSLPWEDSNQPQHF
>TRBJ1-5|-|TRBV27|14|-
TGTGCCAGCAGTCCCCGGGGGGTCAATCAGCCCCAGCATTTT
CASSPRGVNQPQHF
>TRBJ2-7|-|TRBV2|16|TRBD2
TGTGCCAGCAGTGACCCTGCTAGCGGGGGGTTTAGCGAGCAGTACTTC
CASSDPASGGFSEQYF
>TRBJ2-1|-|TRBV5-1|14|-
TGCGCCAGCAGCTCGGACCGGGTCTACAATGAGCAGTTCTTC
CASSSDRVYNEQFF
>TRBJ2-1|-|TRBV14|16|TRBD1
TGTGCCAGCAGCCCAGCCCTAGGACAGGGACGGGATGAGCAGTTCTTC
CASSPALGQGRDEQFF
>TRBJ2-2|-|TRBV19|11|-
TGTGCCAGTAGTATAGGGGTGGAGCTGTTTTTT
CASSIGVELFF
>TRBJ2-1|medium-sized|TRBV12-5|15|-
TGTGCTAGTGGCTCCGGGACCGGTCCAGGGAATGAGCAGTTCTTC
CASGSGTGPGNEQFF